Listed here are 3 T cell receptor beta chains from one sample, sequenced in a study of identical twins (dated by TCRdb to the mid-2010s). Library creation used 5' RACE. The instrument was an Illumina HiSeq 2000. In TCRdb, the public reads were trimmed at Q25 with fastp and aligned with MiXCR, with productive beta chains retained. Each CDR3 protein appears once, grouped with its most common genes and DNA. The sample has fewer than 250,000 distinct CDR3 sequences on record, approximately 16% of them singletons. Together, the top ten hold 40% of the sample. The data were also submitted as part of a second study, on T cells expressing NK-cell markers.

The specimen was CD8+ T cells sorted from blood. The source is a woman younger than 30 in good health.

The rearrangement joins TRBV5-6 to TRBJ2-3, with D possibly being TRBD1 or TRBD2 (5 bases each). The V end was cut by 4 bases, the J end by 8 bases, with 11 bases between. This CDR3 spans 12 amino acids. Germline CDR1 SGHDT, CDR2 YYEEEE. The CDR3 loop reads CASSEGRGTQYF. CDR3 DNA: TGTGCCAGCAGCGAGGGGCGCGGTACGCAGTATTTT.

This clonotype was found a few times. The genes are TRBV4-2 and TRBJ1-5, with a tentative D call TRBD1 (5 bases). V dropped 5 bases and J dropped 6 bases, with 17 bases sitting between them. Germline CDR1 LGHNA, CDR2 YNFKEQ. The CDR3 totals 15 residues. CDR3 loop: CASSTGGGSAQPQHF. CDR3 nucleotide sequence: TGTGCCAGCAGCACCGGGGGGGGGTCGGCTCAGCCCCAGCATTTT.

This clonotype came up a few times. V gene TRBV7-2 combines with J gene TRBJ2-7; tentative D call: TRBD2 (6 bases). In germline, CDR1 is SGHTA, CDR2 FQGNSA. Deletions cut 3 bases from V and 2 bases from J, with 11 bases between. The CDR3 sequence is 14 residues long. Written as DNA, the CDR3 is TGTGCCAGCAGCTTCGTAGCGGCAACCTACGAGCAGTACTTC. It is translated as CASSFVAATYEQYF.